The entry below gives a single T cell receptor beta chain sequence along with its context. This entry comes from a study of blood T cell repertoires in COVID-19. The overall study: Sites in the United States, Italy and Spain provided acute and convalescent COVID-19 samples. Sample material is recorded as cDNA or gDNA derived from T cells, B-cell-depleted T cells, or PBMCs.

In the study's own analysis: How many nucleated cells were present was estimated from reference gene primer amplification. The assay was immunoSEQ multiplex PCR, and TCRdb's table has in-frame clones only and misses some. That table supplies the V and J calls and clone size; D and trimming were determined from the DNA. The table includes about 140,000 clones, around nine tenths detected once. Germline CDR1 is SGHTA and CDR2 is FQGNSA. This CDR3 is built from 15 residues. Germline trimming cut 3 bases from V and 5 bases from J; bases unmatched to any gene: 10. The sequencing input was peripheral blood. The TCR sequence derives from a woman aged 60-75 years with acute or convalescent COVID-19. This chain links TRBV7-2 with TRBJ2-7, with TRBD2 identical over 7 bases. CDR3 amino acids: CASSFIGGLGNEQYF. Written as DNA, the CDR3 is TGTGCCAGCAGCTTCATCGGGGGGTTGGGCAACGAGCAGTACTTC.